A selection of T cell receptor beta chains follows, all from one sample in a study of T cell responses to AZD1222 COVID-19 vaccine. TCRdb's copy holds only in-frame clones and misses some; the assay was immunoSEQ multiplex PCR. The sample lists more than 60,000 clones, approximately 83% occurring once. The specimen was peripheral blood, collected 28 days after the second AZD1222 dose. The receptors come from an adult who received the AZD1222 COVID-19 vaccine. Each CDR3 is given with its conserved first and last residue. The D gene is left open where the match is weak. Clone sizes are given selectively: once, few, many, or a class where the clone is expanded.

j_call d_call v_call clone_size cdr3_length cdr3_nt cdr3_aa
TRBJ2-1 - TRBV11-3 - 12 TGTGCCAGCAGCTTAGAAGGGATTGAGCAGTTCTTC CASSLEGIEQFF
TRBJ1-1 TRBD1 TRBV2 - 15 TGTGCCAGCAGTGAGTCCAGGGGGTTGGACACTGAAGCTTTCTTT CASSESRGLDTEAFF
TRBJ2-7 - TRBV5-1 - 14 TGCGCCAGCAGCTTGGCGGGCGGAACCTACGAGCAGTACTTC CASSLAGGTYEQYF
TRBJ2-2 TRBD2 TRBV6-1 medium-sized 18 TGTGCCAGCAGTGTTCTTACGAGAACGGGAGGTAGGAGCGGGGAGCTGTTTTTT CASSVLTRTGGRSGELFF
TRBJ2-7 TRBD2 TRBV6-5 - 13 TGTGCCAGCATCCCCGGGGGGGGCTACGAGCAGTACTTC CASIPGGGYEQYF
TRBJ2-1 TRBD2 TRBV5-1 - 18 TGCGCCAGCAGCTTGGATGGTAGCGGGAGAGGTTTGAAAAATGAGCAGTTCTTC CASSLDGSGRGLKNEQFF
TRBJ1-1 - TRBV7-9 - 14 TGTGCCAGCAGCTTAGGTCTGGTGAACACTGAAGCTTTCTTT CASSLGLVNTEAFF
TRBJ2-1 TRBD2 TRBV5-1 - 18 TGCGCCAGCAGCTTGAGAGGGGAACAGCGGGAGCTTGGCAATGAGCAGTTCTTC CASSLRGEQRELGNEQFF
TRBJ2-2 - TRBV7-9 - 14 TGTGCCAGCAGCCTGACTAGTTACACCGGGGAGCTGTTTTTT CASSLTSYTGELFF
TRBJ1-1 - TRBV27 few 14 TGTGCCAGCAGCCCAAGAGTACTAGGACAGACAGCTTTCTTT CASSPRVLGQTAFF
TRBJ1-1 - TRBV19 - 14 TGTGCCAGTAGTAGTATCGACCGACGGACTGAAGCTTTCTTT CASSSIDRRTEAFF
TRBJ1-5 TRBD1 TRBV7-8 once 16 TGTGCCAGCAGCTTATCAGGGGGCAATGTGGATCAGCCCCAGCATTTT CASSLSGGNVDQPQHF
TRBJ1-2 TRBD1 TRBV28 - 14 TGTGCCAGCAAGGAGGGACAGGGGAGCTATGGCTACACCTTC CASKEGQGSYGYTF
TRBJ2-3 TRBD1 TRBV5-4 - 15 TGTGCCAGCTACTTAATAGGGACAGAGAGAGATACGCAGTATTTT CASYLIGTERDTQYF
TRBJ2-1 - TRBV11-3 - 15 TGTGCCAGCAGCCGGGAACAGAGCTCCTACAATGAGCAGTTCTTC CASSREQSSYNEQFF
TRBJ1-2 - TRBV28 few 11 TGTGCCAGCATGGGCTCGAGGGGCTACACCTTC CASMGSRGYTF
TRBJ1-5 - TRBV28 - 14 TGTGCCAGCAGTTTGGCGGGCCTAAATCAGCCCCAGCATTTT CASSLAGLNQPQHF
TRBJ1-1 - TRBV18 - 14 TGTGCCAGCTCACCAGGAGGGGTGAACACTGAAGCTTTCTTT CASSPGGVNTEAFF
TRBJ1-1 - TRBV11-2 - 16 TGTGCCAGCAGCTTAGATCGGAACCTATACGGCACTGAAGCTTTCTTT CASSLDRNLYGTEAFF
TRBJ2-7 - TRBV28 - 12 TGTGCCAGCGAAGGGGGGGTGGCCCAGCAGTACTTC CASEGGVAQQYF
TRBJ1-4 - TRBV5-6 - 13 TGTGCCAGCAGCCCCCGAGTTCCTGAAAAACTGTTTTTT CASSPRVPEKLFF
TRBJ2-1 TRBD2 TRBV15 - 14 TGTGCCACCAGCAGGGGACTAGCGATAGATGAGCAGTTCTTC CATSRGLAIDEQFF
TRBJ1-1 TRBD1 TRBV7-9 - 13 TGTGCCAGCAGCTTAGAGGGGGCGCTTGAAGCTTTCTTT CASSLEGALEAFF
TRBJ1-5 - TRBV25-1 - 14 TGTGCCAGCAGTGATCGGGCAGGGAATCAGCCCCAGCATTTT CASSDRAGNQPQHF
TRBJ2-2 TRBD1 TRBV15 - 15 TGTGCCACCAGCAGAGGACAGGGGGCGGGCGGGGAGCTGTTTTTT CATSRGQGAGGELFF
TRBJ2-1 TRBD2 TRBV28 - 17 TGTGCCAGCAGTTTACCCCCCCCTAGCGGGAGATACAATGAGCAGTTCTTC CASSLPPPSGRYNEQFF
TRBJ2-3 TRBD2 TRBV7-3 - 15 TGTGCCAGCAGCGCTAGCGGGAGGACCGTAGATACGCAGTATTTT CASSASGRTVDTQYF
TRBJ1-1 - TRBV19 - 14 TGTGCCAGTAGTATGTTACAGGAGGGAACTGAAGCTTTCTTT CASSMLQEGTEAFF
TRBJ1-2 - TRBV28 - 15 TGTGCCAGCAGTCTCCTCCCCAGGGGCGGCGATGGCTACACCTTC CASSLLPRGGDGYTF
TRBJ1-6 - TRBV28 - 13 TGTGCCAGCAGTCCGAGGGCCCCCAAACCCCTCCACTTT CASSPRAPKPLHF
TRBJ1-2 - TRBV18 once 15 TGTGCCAGCTCACTCGAGATGACCGAAGTCTATGGCTACACCTTC CASSLEMTEVYGYTF
TRBJ2-2 - TRBV7-3 - 13 TGTGCCAGCAGCTTAGTCTCTACCGGGGAGCTGTTTTTT CASSLVSTGELFF
TRBJ1-4 TRBD1 TRBV18 - 17 TGTGCCAGCTCACCGATGGGACAGGGGGGTCCTAATGAAAAACTGTTTTTT CASSPMGQGGPNEKLFF
TRBJ1-2 - TRBV5-6 once 16 TGTGCCAGCAGCTTGGTAGGGTTAGCCAGGAACTATGGCTACACCTTC CASSLVGLARNYGYTF
TRBJ1-2 TRBD1 TRBV7-3 once 14 TGTGCCAGCAGCTCAAGACAGGGCTTCGGTGGCTACACCTTC CASSSRQGFGGYTF
TRBJ2-1 TRBD2 TRBV11-2 few 17 TGTGCCAGCAGCTCGGGACTAGCGGTTCTCCCTGGGAATGAGCAGTTCTTC CASSSGLAVLPGNEQFF
TRBJ2-7 - TRBV4-3 - 15 TGCGCCAGCAGCCAAGATATGCGGGACTCCTACGAGCAGTACTTC CASSQDMRDSYEQYF
TRBJ2-3 TRBD2 TRBV27 - 19 TGTGCCAGCAGCTCCCCGGGGGCTAGCGGGAGATCTGGCACAGATACGCAGTATTTT CASSSPGASGRSGTDTQYF
TRBJ2-7 - TRBV28 - 16 TGTGCCAGCAGTTCCGCGGGGGCGCATACTCTCCACGAGCAGTACTTC CASSSAGAHTLHEQYF
TRBJ1-5 - TRBV6-5 - 15 TGTGCCAGCAGTCAGGGACTGCCTTCGAATCAGCCCCAGCATTTT CASSQGLPSNQPQHF
TRBJ1-6 - TRBV7-8 - 16 TGTGCCAGCAGCTTAGAGTCAGGCCTTGGGTATTCACCCCTCCACTTT CASSLESGLGYSPLHF
TRBJ1-2 - TRBV6-2/TRBV6-3 - 13 TGTGCCAGCAGACCTCTAAGGTTCTCCGGCTACACCTTC CASRPLRFSGYTF
TRBJ2-7 - TRBV3-1/TRBV3-2 once 14 TGTGCCAGCAGCCAGGGCCCTGAGGTGGACGAGCAGTACTTC CASSQGPEVDEQYF
TRBJ1-3 - TRBV9 - 17 TGTGCCAGCAGCGTAGAGTTTTTCGGTTCAGGGGGAAACACCATATATTTT CASSVEFFGSGGNTIYF
TRBJ2-1 - TRBV28 - 17 TGTGCCAGCAGTCCCCCCGCCGACGGGCTATCCTACAATGAGCAGTTCTTC CASSPPADGLSYNEQFF
TRBJ1-1 TRBD1 TRBV29-1 many 13 TGCAGCGGCCACAGGGGCCCGAACACTGAAGCTTTCTTT CSGHRGPNTEAFF
TRBJ2-7 - TRBV27 - 14 TGTGCCAGCAGTTTAGGAGGGCGGTCCTACGAGCAGTACTTC CASSLGGRSYEQYF
TRBJ2-7 TRBD1 TRBV7-9 - 16 TGTGCCAGCAGCTCTGGACAGGGTGGATCCTACTACGAGCAGTACTTC CASSSGQGGSYYEQYF
TRBJ2-1 TRBD1 TRBV11-1 - 15 TGTGCCAGCAGCTCGCTCGGGACAGGAAAGGATGAGCAGTTCTTC CASSSLGTGKDEQFF
TRBJ1-2 TRBD1 TRBV24-1 - 16 TGTGCCACCAGTGACCCCGGACAGGGGGATGGCTATGGCTACACCTTC CATSDPGQGDGYGYTF
TRBJ2-7 - TRBV3-1/TRBV3-2 - 16 TGTGCCAGCAGCCGGGGGGGCCGAGCGGAGAACTACGAGCAGTACTTC CASSRGGRAENYEQYF